The 13 T cell receptor beta chains below were found in one sample sequenced in a study of shared clonotypes between healthy human individuals. Sequenced by immunoSEQ multiplex PCR; TCRdb stores in-frame clones only, minus some. The sample shows over 2 million clones, roughly 96% of them seen only once. The sequenced material came from naive CD4+ T cells sorted from blood. The sample's subset: CD45RA+ positively selected. The source of these receptors is a man aged 18 to 29 in good health.

This chain connects TRBV25-1 to TRBJ2-5; 7 bases agree with TRBD2. The CDR3 is 16 residues long. V was pared by 3 bases and J by 5 bases, with 12 bases of the junction left unmatched. Germline CDR1 is MGHDK and CDR2 is SYGVNS. CDR3 nucleotide sequence: TGTGCCAGCAGTGATCCGGCTAGCGGCTTAAGGGAGACCCAGTACTTC. Its translation: CASSDPASGLRETQYF.

For this clone: One end of the junction fails to match germline, which may point to a read error. J is TRBJ1-1 and V is TRBV28, with TRBD1 matching over 7 bases. The CDR3 sequence is 15 residues long. Germline loops: CDR1 MDHEN, CDR2 SYDVKM. This CDR3 is CASLKTGAARVEGIF. The CDR3 DNA reads TGTGCCAGCCTAAAAACAGGGGCCGCACGGGTCGAGGGAATCTTT.

This clone was counted ten times or more. The chain recombines TRBV18 with TRBJ2-4; 7 positions match TRBD1. This CDR3 has 14 residues. The V gene end was trimmed by 2 bases and the J gene end by 3 bases; junction bases not matched to a gene: 1. CDR1 is KGHSH, CDR2 LQKENI, per germline. The CDR3 loop is CASSPGTDKNIQYF. The CDR3 DNA is TGTGCCAGCTCACCAGGGACAGACAAAAACATTCAGTACTTC.

The V call is TRBV18, the J call TRBJ2-4; no definite D call. This CDR3 region has 15 residues. With 2 bases removed from V and 5 bases from J, the gap between germline ends came to 13 bases. CDR1 KGHSH and CDR2 LQKENI come from the germline V gene. The CDR3 nucleotides are TGTGCCAGCTCACCAAAGGAAGTCCCGGAAAACATTCAGTACTTC. Its translation: CASSPKEVPENIQYF.

Worth noting for this clone: Other DNA sequences of this sample code for an identical CDR3. The V call is TRBV11-2, the J call TRBJ2-7; 7 bases are shared with TRBD1. With 5 bases clipped from V and 2 bases from J, the junction kept 6 bases outside the gene matches. The CDR3 runs 14 residues. CDR1 is SGHAT, CDR2 FQNNGV, per germline. CDR3 sequence reads: CASSLVTGPYEQYF. For the CDR3, the DNA is TGTGCCAGCAGCCTAGTGACAGGGCCCTACGAGCAGTACTTC.

V and J are TRBV4-1 and TRBJ1-1; the D gene is possibly TRBD1 (5 bases). V was shortened by 4 bases and J by 8 bases, with 14 bases between the two germline ends. Germline values: CDR1 MGHRA, CDR2 YSYEKL. The CDR3 sequence is 13 residues long. The CDR3 DNA reads TGCGCCAGCAGCCCTCGGCAGGGTACAGAAGCTTTCTTT. It translates to CASSPRQGTEAFF.

J is TRBJ1-5 and V is TRBV5-8; 7 positions match TRBD1. Losses at the gene ends were 3 bases for V and 2 bases for J; bases not matched to a gene: 5. Germline lookup yields CDR1 SGHTS and CDR2 YDEGEE. CDR3 size: 15 residues. The CDR3 protein is CASSSTGTGNQPQHF. In DNA, the CDR3 is TGTGCCAGCAGCTCGACAGGGACTGGCAATCAGCCCCAGCATTTT. Based on the CDR3 plus reference TRBV5-8 and TRBJ1-5, the full variable domain is EAGVTQSPTHLIKTRGQQATLRCSPISGHTSVYWYQQALGLGLQFLLWYDEGEERNRGNFPPRFSGRQFPNYSSELNVNALELEDSALYLCASSSTGTGNQPQHFGDGTRLSIL.

The rearrangement links TRBV5-1 to TRBJ2-7, with D perhaps matching TRBD2 (5 bases). This CDR3 has 17 residues. The ends were cut back, 4 bases at V and 5 bases at J, with 25 bases in the middle. Germline loops: CDR1 SGHRS, CDR2 YFSETQ. The CDR3 sequence is CASSLVYVGGRADEQYF. DNA of the CDR3: TGCGCCAGCAGCCTAGTTTATGTCGGCGGGCGCGCCGACGAGCAGTACTTC.

The chain combines TRBV6-1 with TRBJ1-4; D call uncertain. Trimming removed 4 bases from V and 5 bases from J, with 11 bases in between. The CDR3 runs to 14 residues. Germline values: CDR1 MNHNS, CDR2 SASEGT. CDR3: CASSGNSRNEKLFF. The CDR3 DNA reads as TGTGCCAGCAGTGGTAACAGCCGAAATGAAAAACTGTTTTTT.

V is TRBV29-1 and J is TRBJ2-7; D gene ambiguous. The CDR3 length is 13 residues. CDR1 and CDR2 from the germline V gene are SQVTM and ANQGSEA. The V gene lost 7 bases and the J gene lost 5 bases, with 18 bases spanning the gap. The CDR3 protein is CSAKGLLPHEQYF. In nucleotides, the CDR3 is TGCAGCGCAAAAGGCCTCCTACCTCACGAGCAGTACTTC.

V gene TRBV18 combines with J gene TRBJ2-2; TRBD1 might be the D (6 bases). CDR1 is KGHSH, CDR2 LQKENI, per germline. V lost 3 bases to trimming and J lost 3 bases, with 8 bases between them. The CDR3 runs 14 residues. CDR3 in amino acids: CASSPGHDTGELFF. The CDR3 DNA sequence: TGTGCCAGCTCACCGGGACACGACACCGGGGAGCTGTTTTTT.

This chain's CDR3 is CASSWGLNSPLHF. CDR3 nucleotide sequence: TGTGCCAGCAGTTGGGGGTTAAATTCACCCCTCCACTTT. The chain has TRBV6-1 and TRBJ1-6; D is possibly TRBD1 (5 bases). Trimming took 5 bases from V and 7 from J, leaving 9 bases between them. CDR3 length: 13 residues. CDR1 MNHNS and CDR2 SASEGT come from the germline V gene.

The chain recombines TRBV6-1 with TRBJ1-2, with TRBD1 as a possible D gene (5 bases). The CDR3 has 14 residues. Trimming took off 1 base at V and 5 bases at J, with 11 bases between the two ends. Germline-derived CDR1 and CDR2 are MNHNS and SASEGT. CDR3 sequence (DNA): TGTGCCAGCAGTGAAGGACAGAGTGGGTATGGCTACACCTTC. Translated, it gives CASSEGQSGYGYTF.